The 13 T cell receptor beta chains in this list originate from one sample, sequenced in a study of blood T cell repertoires in COVID-19. Sequencing used immunoSEQ multiplex PCR; TCRdb keeps in-frame clones, though not all of them. Of more than 75,000 clones in the sample, approximately 82% are singletons; the top ten hold approximately 25%. Sequencing was done on a sample of peripheral blood. All receptors come from a man between 60 and 70 years old with acute or convalescent COVID-19.

The V call is TRBV28, the J call TRBJ2-2, with D maybe TRBD2 (5 bases). Trimming removed 8 bases at V and 5 bases at J, with 9 bases between. The CDR3 is made up of 12 amino acids. CDR1 and CDR2 (germline): MDHEN, SYDVKM. This CDR3 reads CASGRVTGELFF. CDR3 coding DNA: TGTGCCAGCGGGCGGGTTACCGGGGAGCTGTTTTTT. Drawing the rest from reference TRBV28 and TRBJ2-2, the complete variable domain is DVKVTQSSRYLVKRTGEKVFLECVQDMDHENMFWYRQDPGLGLRLIYFSYDVKMKEKGDIPEGYSVSREKKERFSLILESASTNQTSMYLCASGRVTGELFFGEGSRLTVL.

This chain links TRBV7-8 with TRBJ1-3, with 7 bases aligning to TRBD1. Trimming at V came to 5 bases and at J to 0 bases, leaving 7 bases not matched to a gene. This CDR3 region has 16 residues. In germline, CDR1 is SGHVS, CDR2 FQNEAQ. CDR3 nucleotide sequence: TGTGCCAGCAGCGCCCGGGACAGCTCCTCTGGAAACACCATATATTTT. Translation: CASSARDSSSGNTIYF.

The chain recombines TRBV6-4 with TRBJ1-2, with unresolved D. Between the trimmed V and J ends, which lost 2 bases and 6 bases, there was a span of 7 bases. The CDR3 loop spans 12 amino acids. CDR1 and CDR2 (germline): MRHNA, SNTAGT. This chain's CDR3 is CASSDGGNGYTF. CDR3 bases: TGTGCCAGCAGTGACGGAGGTAATGGCTACACCTTC.

This clone has only a few counts. V is TRBV7-2 and J is TRBJ1-2; D remains unclear. This CDR3 contains 15 residues. V gave up 5 bases and J gave up 8 bases, with 21 bases separating them. Germline-derived CDR1 and CDR2 are SGHTA and FQGNSA. The CDR3: CASSPFRESSQGYTF. The CDR3 nucleotides are TGTGCCAGCAGCCCCTTTCGGGAGAGTAGTCAGGGCTACACCTTC.

This chain links TRBV30 with TRBJ1-6; 8 bases agree with TRBD1. V lost 0 bases to trimming and J lost 10 bases; unmatched junction nucleotides: 8. CDR3 length equals 15 residues. Germline values: CDR1 GTSNPN, CDR2 SVGIG (reference sequence). CDR3 amino acids: CAWSVNLQGVSPLHF. The DNA for the CDR3 is TGTGCCTGGAGTGTCAACTTACAGGGGGTATCACCCCTCCACTTT.

This chain connects TRBV14 to TRBJ1-6; D is ambiguous. Germline values: CDR1 SGHDN, CDR2 FVKESK. With 5 bases removed from V and 8 bases from J, the gap between germline ends came to 13 bases. The CDR3 extends over 14 amino acids. CDR3 DNA: TGTGCCAGCAGCTATTTTTACTCGGATTCACCCCTCCACTTT. Translation gives CASSYFYSDSPLHF.

This clone occurred once. DNA for the CDR3: TGTGCCAGCAGCCCTAGAAGGACAGGGGCTGGAAACACCATATATTTT. This gives the protein CASSPRRTGAGNTIYF. The chain couples TRBV7-2 to TRBJ1-3; 9 bases are a match to TRBD1. The germline V gene has CDR1 SGHTA and CDR2 FQGNSA. Losses at the gene ends were 5 bases for V and 2 bases for J; bases not matched to a gene: 7. This CDR3 has 16 amino acids.

This chain joins TRBV7-2 and TRBJ2-4, with 9 bases aligning to TRBD2. Germline assignment: CDR1 SGHTA and CDR2 FQGNSA. The CDR3 consists of 15 residues. The V segment lost 1 base and the J segment 5 bases; nucleotides outside the gene matches: 3. The CDR3 sequence is CASSLGRGGQNIQYF. For the CDR3, the DNA is TGTGCCAGCAGCTTAGGGCGGGGGGGTCAAAACATTCAGTACTTC.

The chain uses TRBV5-1 and TRBJ1-2, with TRBD1 as a possible D gene (5 bases). The V gene's germline CDR1 is SGHRS and CDR2 YFSETQ. Trimming took 4 bases from V and 3 from J, leaving 19 bases between them. There are 16 residues in the CDR3. CDR3 residues: CASSVGSGGGDYGYTF. The DNA for the CDR3 is TGCGCCAGCAGCGTTGGTAGCGGGGGAGGTGACTATGGCTACACCTTC.

This sequence joins TRBV30 and TRBJ2-7, with D unclear. V was pared by 4 bases and J by 5 bases, with 18 bases between. The CDR3 totals 14 residues. The germline gives CDR1 GTSNPN, CDR2 SVGIG (reference sequence). The CDR3 spells CAWNLEYRIHEQYF. The CDR3 region has the DNA TGTGCCTGGAACCTCGAGTACAGAATCCACGAGCAGTACTTC.

V usage is TRBV7-2 and J usage is TRBJ1-5; perhaps TRBD1 as D (5 bases). Trimming took 1 base from V and 2 from J, leaving 12 bases between them. The CDR3 loop spans 16 amino acids. The germline V gene has CDR1 SGHTA and CDR2 FQGNSA. CDR3 amino acids: CASSLEGAGRNQPQHF. In DNA form, the CDR3 reads TGTGCCAGCAGCTTAGAAGGGGCAGGACGCAATCAGCCCCAGCATTTT.

This sequence joins TRBV7-2 and TRBJ1-5, with 7 bases that match TRBD1. Germline V lookup: CDR1 SGHTA, CDR2 FQGNSA. The CDR3 consists of 15 residues. V lost 5 bases and J lost 5; bases outside the gene matches: 9. As DNA, the CDR3 is TGTGCCAGCAGCACCCGGACAGGACGGGATCAGCCCCAGCATTTT. Translation: CASSTRTGRDQPQHF.

The V and J genes are TRBV4-1 and TRBJ1-1; 9 bases agree with TRBD1. V shed 1 base and J 11 bases; nucleotides not matched to a gene: 8. The CDR3 runs to 14 residues. Germline values: CDR1 MGHRA, CDR2 YSYEKL. CDR3 protein: CASSQGGDRVSAFF. The CDR3, as DNA: TGCGCCAGCAGCCAAGGGGGGGACAGGGTATCGGCTTTCTTT.